This entry lists 27 T cell receptor beta chains sequenced from one sample in a study of blood T cell repertoires in COVID-19. Sequencing was performed with immunoSEQ multiplex PCR; in TCRdb, only in-frame clones are kept and a portion is missing. The data hold fewer than 250,000 clones, with about 86% observed a single time. Specimen: PBMCs or T cells enriched from blood (not recorded which). The source of these receptors is a woman in her 50s with acute COVID-19.

There are a few counts of this clone. The genes are TRBV27 and TRBJ2-7, with D uncertain. V shed 6 bases and J shed 6 bases, with 18 bases lying between them. CDR3 size: 14 residues. Looked up from germline, CDR1 is MNHEY and CDR2 is SMNVEV (reference sequence). The CDR3 DNA follows: TGTGCCAGCAGGTATAGCACGGCCCTCGGCGAGCAGTACTTC. The encoded protein is CASRYSTALGEQYF.

The chain joins TRBV4-3 to TRBJ2-3; 7 nucleotides match TRBD2. Germline V gene data show CDR1 as LGHNA and CDR2 as YSLEER. This CDR3 comprises 13 residues. V gave up 4 bases and J gave up 6 bases; unmatched junction bases: 4. CDR3 protein: CASSREGGDTQYF. DNA of the CDR3: TGCGCCAGCAGCCGAGAGGGAGGGGATACGCAGTATTTT.

This rearrangement joins TRBV7-2 to TRBJ2-1; 11 nucleotides match TRBD2. There are 15 residues in the CDR3. Unmatched junction bases numbered 8, after V lost 4 bases and J lost 9 bases. CDR1 and CDR2 from the germline V gene are SGHTA and FQGNSA. CDR3 nucleotide sequence: TGTGCCAGCAGCTCAACTAGCGGGAGCTTTATTGAGCAGTTCTTC. It encodes CASSSTSGSFIEQFF.

The rearrangement joins TRBV18 to TRBJ1-5; D not certain. The CDR3 extends over 15 amino acids. V lost 8 bases and J lost 6, with 20 bases in between. The germline V gene has CDR1 KGHSH and CDR2 LQKENI. The CDR3 DNA reads TGTGCCAGCAGAGATGTGGGGTTGGGGAGTCAGCCCCAGCATTTT. It translates to CASRDVGLGSQPQHF.

This chain uses TRBV3-1 (or the pseudogene TRBV3-2) with TRBJ2-7, with 10 bases aligning to TRBD1. Losses at the gene ends were 3 bases for V and 5 bases for J; bases not matched to a gene: 10. Germline CDR1 LGHDT, CDR2 YNNKEL (reference sequence). The CDR3 is 16 amino acids. CDR3 residues: CASSHSGTGVGNEQYF. For the CDR3, the DNA is TGTGCCAGCAGCCATTCCGGGACAGGGGTTGGTAACGAGCAGTACTTC.

Written as DNA, the CDR3 is TGCGCCAGCAAGGGATACGGGAGGGCCTCGAATGAGCAGTTCTTC. The encoded protein is CASKGYGRASNEQFF. The chain uses TRBV5-1 and TRBJ2-1, with 8 nucleotides matching TRBD2. This CDR3 is 15 amino acids long. CDR1 is SGHRS, CDR2 YFSETQ, per germline. J lost 7 bases, V lost 6 bases, and 12 bases had no gene match.

This rearrangement joins TRBV28 to TRBJ2-2; D is possibly TRBD2 (6 bases). CDR3 size: 17 residues. In germline, CDR1 is MDHEN, CDR2 SYDVKM. Trimming took off 5 bases at V and 5 bases at J, with 21 bases between the two ends. The CDR3 region is CASSPPWGGVETGELFF. The CDR3 nucleotides read TGTGCCAGCAGTCCCCCATGGGGCGGGGTAGAGACCGGGGAGCTGTTTTTT.

The chain uses TRBV4-2 and TRBJ2-4; a possible D gene is TRBD2 (6 bases). CDR1 and CDR2 from the germline V gene are LGHNA and YNFKEQ. The CDR3 is 17 amino acids. The V gene lost 4 bases and the J gene lost 2 bases, with 18 bases spanning the gap. The CDR3 DNA sequence: TGTGCCAGCAGCCCCACCGAAGCGGGTGCAACCAAAAACATTCAGTACTTC. Its protein product is CASSPTEAGATKNIQYF.

This chain uses TRBV4-1 with TRBJ2-7, with a weak D call TRBD1 (5 bases). The CDR3 sequence is 16 residues long. Trimming pared 4 bases from V and 4 bases from J, leaving 20 bases between. Per the germline V gene, CDR1 is MGHRA and CDR2 is YSYEKL. The CDR3 region is CASSLRFPETAYEQYF. The CDR3 nucleotides are TGCGCCAGCAGCCTCCGCTTCCCGGAGACAGCGTACGAGCAGTACTTC.

V usage is TRBV4-2 and J usage is TRBJ1-4; 9 bases align to TRBD1. CDR3 length: 15 amino acids. Trimming removed 1 base from V and 5 bases from J; junction bases left unmatched: 2. The germline CDR1 and CDR2 sequences are LGHNA and YNFKEQ. CDR3 in amino acids: CASSQAGTGNEKLFF. As DNA, the CDR3 is TGTGCCAGCAGCCAAGCCGGGACAGGGAATGAAAAACTGTTTTTT.

The rearrangement links TRBV5-8 to TRBJ1-6; 7 bases agree with TRBD1. V shed 4 bases, J shed 7 bases, and the junction held 8 bases outside the gene matches. Germline values: CDR1 SGHTS, CDR2 YDEGEE. The CDR3 extends over 15 amino acids. CDR3 bases: TGTGCCAGCAGCAAGAAGGGGGCAGGAAATTCACCCCTCCACTTT. Protein product: CASSKKGAGNSPLHF.

The gene calls are TRBV5-1 and TRBJ1-2; D might be TRBD1 (5 bases). The CDR3 is 15 amino acids. Trimming stripped 1 base from V and 0 bases from J, with 10 bases between. CDR1 and CDR2 (germline): SGHRS, YFSETQ. The CDR3 is CASSLTGGANYGYTF. DNA of the CDR3: TGCGCCAGCAGCTTGACGGGGGGAGCTAACTATGGCTACACCTTC.

The chain employs TRBV7-3 and TRBJ2-7, with 16 bases fitting TRBD2. Germline lookup yields CDR1 SGHTA and CDR2 FQGTGA. J lost 6 bases, V lost 2 bases, and 7 bases had no gene match. This CDR3 is 17 amino acids long. Written as DNA, the CDR3 is TGTGCCAGCAGCTTAGGCGGGACTAGCGGGAGGGCCCTCGAGCAGTACTTC. Protein product: CASSLGGTSGRALEQYF.

This sequence joins TRBV5-1 and TRBJ2-7; 7 bases are shared with TRBD1. CDR3 length: 12 amino acids. CDR1 SGHRS and CDR2 YFSETQ come from the germline V gene. Germline trimming cut 5 bases from V and 4 bases from J; bases unmatched to any gene: 3. The CDR3 loop reads CASSQDRYEQYF. The CDR3, as DNA: TGCGCCAGCAGTCAGGACAGGTACGAGCAGTACTTC.

V is TRBV6-2 or TRBV6-3 and J is TRBJ2-7, with D possibly being TRBD2 (5 bases). This CDR3 has 14 residues. The germline V gene has CDR1 MNHEY and CDR2 SVGEGT. Trimming left V 5 bases short and J 5 bases short, with 16 bases between. The CDR3 bases are TGTGCCAGCAGTAACGGGGTAGCATGGCACGAGCAGTACTTC. It yields the protein CASSNGVAWHEQYF.

CDR3 sequence: CAIPQVDQPQHF. In DNA, the CDR3 is TGCGCCATCCCACAGGTTGATCAGCCCCAGCATTTT. The rearrangement joins TRBV23-1 to TRBJ1-5; perhaps TRBD1 as D (5 bases). TRBV23-1 counts as an open reading frame of uncertain function. Trimming left V 10 bases short and J 5 bases short, with 12 bases between. The CDR3 length is 12 residues.

V is TRBV4-3 and J is TRBJ1-1; 7 bases are shared with TRBD1. This CDR3 has 15 residues. V was clipped by 4 bases and J by 4 bases; unmatched bases: 9. Germline CDR1 LGHNA, CDR2 YSLEER. The CDR3 DNA follows: TGCGCCAGCAGCCGTGGTACGACAGGGTCCACTGAAGCTTTCTTT. Its protein is CASSRGTTGSTEAFF.

This clone was seen a few times. The V call is TRBV6-4, the J call TRBJ1-6; 11 nucleotides match TRBD1. The CDR3 is made up of 15 amino acids. CDR1 is MRHNA, CDR2 SNTAGT, per germline. J gave up 7 bases and V 5 bases, and 4 bases lay outside the gene matches. The CDR3 coding sequence is TGTGCCAGCAGTCAGGGACAGGGGGGCAATTCACCCCTCCACTTT. Its translation is CASSQGQGGNSPLHF.

The gene calls are TRBV7-9 and TRBJ2-3; D possibly corresponds to TRBD1 (6 bases). This CDR3 contains 17 residues. Germline CDR1 reads SEHNR; CDR2 reads FQNEAQ (reference sequence). Trimming removed 5 bases at V and 5 bases at J, with 23 bases between. CDR3 residues: CASSRHLTGTGRDTQYF. The CDR3 bases are TGTGCCAGCAGCCGGCACCTCACAGGGACGGGACGAGATACGCAGTATTTT.

The CDR3 sequence is CASSLAQNYGYTF. The CDR3 coding sequence is TGTGCCAGCAGCTTAGCACAGAACTATGGCTACACCTTC. V is TRBV7-6 and J is TRBJ1-2; D ambiguous. The ends were cut back, 0 bases at V and 2 bases at J, with 4 bases in the middle. CDR3 size: 13 residues. CDR1 SGHVS and CDR2 FNYEAQ come from the germline V gene.

The J gene is TRBJ1-3, the V gene TRBV14; no clear D. The length of the CDR3 is 15 residues. With 0 bases removed from V and 0 bases from J, the gap between germline ends came to 6 bases. The germline gives CDR1 SGHDN, CDR2 FVKESK. CDR3 residues: CASSQDLVSGNTIYF. CDR3 sequence (DNA): TGTGCCAGCAGCCAAGATCTAGTCTCTGGAAACACCATATATTTT. Together with reference TRBV14 and TRBJ1-3, the CDR3 gives the full variable domain: EAGVTQFPSHSVIEKGQTVTLRCDPISGHDNLYWYRRVMGKEIKFLLHFVKESKQDESGMPNNRFLAERTGGTYSTLKVQPAELEDSGVYFCASSQDLVSGNTIYFGEGSWLTVV.

This rearrangement joins TRBV7-2 to TRBJ2-1, with 8 bases that match TRBD1. This CDR3 has 15 residues. Trimming at V came to 3 bases and at J to 5 bases, leaving 6 bases not matched to a gene. Germline lookup yields CDR1 SGHTA and CDR2 FQGNSA. CDR3 amino acids: CASSFRDRLHNEQFF. CDR3 nucleotides: TGTGCCAGCAGCTTCCGGGACAGGCTACACAATGAGCAGTTCTTC.

The chain uses TRBV19 and TRBJ2-3; TRBD1 matches 9 bases. Germline V gene sequence: CDR1 LNHDA, CDR2 SQIVND (reference sequence). V shed 3 bases, J shed 3 bases, and the junction held 7 bases outside the gene matches. The CDR3 consists of 16 residues. This CDR3 reads CASSISGTGKTDTQYF. The CDR3 DNA follows: TGTGCCAGTAGTATCTCCGGGACAGGGAAAACAGATACGCAGTATTTT.

The rearrangement links TRBV27 to TRBJ2-2; D is perhaps TRBD2 (6 bases). The CDR3 has 17 amino acids. V lost 7 bases, J lost 6 bases, and 24 bases lay in between. Looked up from germline, CDR1 is MNHEY and CDR2 is SMNVEV (reference sequence). CDR3 amino acids: CASNNRHRDFLSGELFF. CDR3 DNA sequence: TGTGCCAGCAACAACCGACACCGGGACTTTTTGTCCGGGGAGCTGTTTTTT.

The chain has TRBV25-1 and TRBJ1-5; 9 nucleotides line up with TRBD1. J gave up 7 bases and V 5 bases, and 9 bases lay outside the gene matches. The CDR3 has 15 amino acids. From germline, CDR1 is MGHDK and CDR2 SYGVNS. The CDR3 nucleotides are TGTGCCAGCAGTCCCGGGACAGGGTTTGGACAGCCCCAGCATTTT. Translating it yields CASSPGTGFGQPQHF.

This clone was detected only a few times. The chain links TRBV29-1 to TRBJ1-2; 9 bases map to TRBD1. This CDR3 is 12 amino acids long. Germline values: CDR1 SQVTM, CDR2 ANQGSEA. Trimming cost V 6 bases and J 8 bases; bases outside gene matches: 7. CDR3 residues: CSVNRGQRGYTF. The CDR3 DNA reads as TGCAGCGTCAACAGGGGGCAGCGAGGCTACACCTTC.

This chain connects TRBV19 to TRBJ2-1, with 8 positions matching TRBD2. CDR3 size: 18 residues. Trimming at V came to 5 bases and at J to 0 bases, leaving 12 bases not matched to a gene. Germline assignment: CDR1 LNHDA and CDR2 SQIVND (reference sequence). The CDR3 reads CASSRAKTSGSSYNEQFF. In DNA, the CDR3 is TGTGCCAGTAGTCGGGCCAAAACTAGCGGTTCCTCCTACAATGAGCAGTTCTTC.